This passage covers 8 T cell receptor beta chains from one sample sequenced in a study of T cells in Graves' hyperthyroidism and ophthalmopathy. There were TCR beta CDR3 regions amplified from RNA transcripts. With the HTBI primer set, the TCR CDR3 went through a first round of RT-PCR. TCRdb passed the multiplex PCR reads through MiXCR, listing each CDR3 protein once. Of 550,000 to 800,000 distinct CDR3 sequences in the sample, roughly 17% were seen once. The material sequenced was blood. These receptors were taken from a man between 50 and 59 years old with Graves' hyperthyroidism.

Worth noting for this clonotype: One junction end does not reproduce the germline sequence, and a read error may be involved. The chain employs TRBV19 and TRBJ2-5; the D gene is possibly TRBD1 (7 bases). This CDR3 has 16 residues. CDR1 and CDR2 from the germline V gene are LNHDA and SQIVND (reference sequence). The CDR3 DNA is TGTGCCGGTAGTATGGGAGCGGCCAGGGGGGAGGAGACCCAGTACTTC. Its translation is CAGSMGAARGEETQYF. Full variable domain (outside the CDR3, taken from reference TRBV19 and TRBJ2-5): DGGITQSPKYLFRKEGQNVTLSCEQNLNHDAMYWYRQDPGQGLRLIYYSQIVNDFQKGDIAEGYSVSREKKESFPLTVTSAQKNPTAFYLCAGSMGAARGEETQYFGPGTRLLVL.

The chain is built from TRBV6-2 or TRBV6-3 and TRBJ2-3, with unresolved D. This CDR3 is built from 13 residues. V lost 6 bases and J lost 9, with 16 bases in between. Germline assignment: CDR1 MNHEY and CDR2 SVGEGT. The CDR3 loop is CASSLMTTATQYF. The CDR3 nucleotides are TGTGCCAGCAGCCTCATGACCACGGCCACGCAGTATTTT.

In its sample, this clonotype was seen many times. The V gene is TRBV5-1, the J gene TRBJ1-1; TRBD1 matches 9 bases. Germline CDR1 SGHRS, CDR2 YFSETQ. The CDR3 runs 15 residues. With 0 bases clipped from V and 4 bases from J, the junction kept 4 bases outside the gene matches. Here the CDR3 reads CASSLATGGITEAFF. CDR3 DNA: TGCGCCAGCAGCTTGGCGACAGGGGGAATCACTGAAGCTTTCTTT. Using reference TRBV5-1 and TRBJ1-1 for the parts outside the CDR3, the full variable domain is KAGVTQTPRYLIKTRGQQVTLSCSPISGHRSVSWYQQTPGQGLQFLFEYFSETQRNKGNFPGRFSGRQFSNSRSEMNVSTLELGDSALYLCASSLATGGITEAFFGQGTRLTVV.

This clonotype was seen many times. The chain carries TRBV7-3 and TRBJ2-1; 13 bases are a match to TRBD2. This CDR3 comprises 16 residues. CDR1 and CDR2 (germline): SGHTA, FQGTGA. The trim removed 5 bases at V and 5 bases at J, leaving 6 bases unmatched. CDR3 loop: CASSAPGLAGNNEQFF. CDR3 bases: TGTGCCAGCAGCGCTCCGGGACTAGCGGGAAACAATGAGCAGTTCTTC.

Regarding this clonotype: One junction end does not reproduce the germline sequence, and a read error may be involved. CDR3 bases: TGTGTCAGCAGCCAACAGGGGGCCCCCCTCTACGAGCAGTACTTC. Translated: CVSSQQGAPLYEQYF. The chain is built from TRBV7-2 and TRBJ2-7, with 9 bases fitting TRBD1. The CDR3 is made up of 15 amino acids. The V gene's germline CDR1 is SGHTA and CDR2 FQGNSA.

This clonotype was observed many times. The chain recombines TRBV2 with TRBJ2-3; D is ambiguous. In germline, CDR1 is SNHLY, CDR2 FYNNEI. Deletions cut 3 bases from V and 1 base from J, with 8 bases between. The CDR3 consists of 14 residues. CDR3 nucleotide sequence: TGTGCCAGCAGTGACTCAGTCCGCACAGATACGCAGTATTTT. The encoded protein is CASSDSVRTDTQYF.

This clonotype was seen repeatedly, ten times or more. The chain recombines TRBV28 with TRBJ2-5, with D perhaps matching TRBD1 (7 bases). CDR1 and CDR2 from the germline V gene are MDHEN and SYDVKM. The CDR3 contains 15 residues. V lost 4 bases, J lost 2 bases, and 14 bases lay in between. CDR3 region: CASSSLAGQQETQYF. The CDR3 DNA reads TGTGCCAGCAGTTCCCTGGCGGGACAGCAAGAGACCCAGTACTTC. The full variable domain, with the rest looked up from reference TRBV28 and TRBJ2-5, is DVKVTQSSRYLVKRTGEKVFLECVQDMDHENMFWYRQDPGLGLRLIYFSYDVKMKEKGDIPEGYSVSREKKERFSLILESASTNQTSMYLCASSSLAGQQETQYFGPGTRLLVL.

The V gene is TRBV5-1, the J gene TRBJ1-4, with D possibly being TRBD1 (5 bases). Between the trimmed V and J ends, which lost 0 bases and 3 bases, there was a span of 9 bases. This CDR3 is built from 15 residues. Germline-derived CDR1 and CDR2 are SGHRS and YFSETQ. The CDR3 DNA reads TGCGCCAGCAGCTTGGCGGGGCTGGCTAATGAAAAACTGTTTTTT. This gives the protein CASSLAGLANEKLFF.